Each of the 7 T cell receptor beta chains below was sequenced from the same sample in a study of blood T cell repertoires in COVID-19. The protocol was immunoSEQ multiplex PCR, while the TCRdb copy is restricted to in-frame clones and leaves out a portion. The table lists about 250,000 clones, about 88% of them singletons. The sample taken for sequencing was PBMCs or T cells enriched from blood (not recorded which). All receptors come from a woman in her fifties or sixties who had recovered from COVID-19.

This CDR3 is CASSPDQGRNQPQHF. The DNA for the CDR3 is TGTGCCAGCTCACCGGATCAGGGCCGCAATCAGCCCCAGCATTTT. The V gene is TRBV18, the J gene TRBJ1-5; a weak D match, TRBD1 (5 bases). Germline V CDR1 and CDR2: KGHSH, LQKENI. The CDR3 sequence is 15 residues long. V shed 3 bases and J shed 2 bases, with 11 bases lying between them.

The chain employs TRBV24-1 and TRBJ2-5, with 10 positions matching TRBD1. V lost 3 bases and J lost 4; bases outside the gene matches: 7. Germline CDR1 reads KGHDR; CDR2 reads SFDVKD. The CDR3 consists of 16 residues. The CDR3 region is CATSDPGQGRGETQYF. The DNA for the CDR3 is TGTGCCACCAGTGATCCGGGACAGGGGAGGGGAGAGACCCAGTACTTC.

The DNA for the CDR3 is TGTGCCAGTAGGTCAACAGGGGAGCGTGGCTACACCTTC. Amino acids: CASRSTGERGYTF. This chain links TRBV19 with TRBJ1-2; TRBD1 matches at 7 bases. V lost 6 bases, J lost 7 bases, and 8 bases stayed unmatched. Germline loops: CDR1 LNHDA, CDR2 SQIVND (reference sequence). CDR3 length: 13 residues. The variable domain in full, completed from reference TRBV19 and TRBJ1-2, reads DGGITQSPKYLFRKEGQNVTLSCEQNLNHDAMYWYRQDPGQGLRLIYYSQIVNDFQKGDIAEGYSVSREKKESFPLTVTSAQKNPTAFYLCASRSTGERGYTFGSGTRLTVV.

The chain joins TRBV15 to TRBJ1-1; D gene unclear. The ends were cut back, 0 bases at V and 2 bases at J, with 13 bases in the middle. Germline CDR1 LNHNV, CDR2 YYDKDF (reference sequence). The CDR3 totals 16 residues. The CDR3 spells CATSRELGEGNTEAFF. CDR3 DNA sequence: TGTGCCACCAGCAGAGAGCTCGGGGAGGGAAACACTGAAGCTTTCTTT.

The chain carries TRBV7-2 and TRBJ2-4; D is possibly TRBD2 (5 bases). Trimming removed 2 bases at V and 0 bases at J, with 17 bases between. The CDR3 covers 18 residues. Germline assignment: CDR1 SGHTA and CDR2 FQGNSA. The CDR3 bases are TGTGCCAGCAGCTTAAGTACGGGGATACGACTAGCCAAAAACATTCAGTACTTC. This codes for CASSLSTGIRLAKNIQYF.

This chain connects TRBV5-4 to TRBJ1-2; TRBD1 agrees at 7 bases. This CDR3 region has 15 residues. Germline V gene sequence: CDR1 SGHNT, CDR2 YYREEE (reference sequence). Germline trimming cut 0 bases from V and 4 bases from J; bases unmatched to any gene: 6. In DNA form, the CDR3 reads TGTGCCAGCAGCTTGGCCAGGGGGTCTCGCTATGGCTACACCTTC. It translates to CASSLARGSRYGYTF.

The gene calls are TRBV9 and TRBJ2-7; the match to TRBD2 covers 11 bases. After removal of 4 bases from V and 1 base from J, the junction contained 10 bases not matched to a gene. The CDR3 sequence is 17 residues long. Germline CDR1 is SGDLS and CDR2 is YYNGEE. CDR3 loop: CASSMGLAERHSYEQYF. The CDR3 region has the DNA TGTGCCAGCAGCATGGGACTAGCGGAAAGACATTCCTACGAGCAGTACTTC.